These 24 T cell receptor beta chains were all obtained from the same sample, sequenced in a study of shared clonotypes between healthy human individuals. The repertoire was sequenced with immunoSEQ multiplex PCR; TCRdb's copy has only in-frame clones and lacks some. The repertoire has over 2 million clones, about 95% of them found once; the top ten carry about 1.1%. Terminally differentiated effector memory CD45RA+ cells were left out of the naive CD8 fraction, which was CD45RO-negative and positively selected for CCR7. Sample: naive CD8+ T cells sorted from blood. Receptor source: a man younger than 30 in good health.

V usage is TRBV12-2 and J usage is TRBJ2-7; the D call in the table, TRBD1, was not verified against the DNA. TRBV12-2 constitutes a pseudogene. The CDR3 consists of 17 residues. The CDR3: CASRLNNTQGPELEQYF. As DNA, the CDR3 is TGTGCAAGTCGCTTAAACAATACACAGGGCCCCGAGCTCGAGCAGTACTTC.

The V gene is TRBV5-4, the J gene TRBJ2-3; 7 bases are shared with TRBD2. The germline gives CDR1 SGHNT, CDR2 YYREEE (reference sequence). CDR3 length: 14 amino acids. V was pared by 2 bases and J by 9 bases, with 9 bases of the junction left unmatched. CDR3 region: CASSFMGGQETQYF. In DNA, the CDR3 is TGTGCCAGCAGCTTTATGGGAGGGCAGGAAACGCAGTATTTT. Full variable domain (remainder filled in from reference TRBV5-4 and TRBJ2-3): ETGVTQSPTHLIKTRGQQVTLRCSSQSGHNTVSWYQQALGQGPQFIFQYYREEENGRGNFPPRFSGLQFPNYSSELNVNALELDDSALYLCASSFMGGQETQYFGPGTRLTVL.

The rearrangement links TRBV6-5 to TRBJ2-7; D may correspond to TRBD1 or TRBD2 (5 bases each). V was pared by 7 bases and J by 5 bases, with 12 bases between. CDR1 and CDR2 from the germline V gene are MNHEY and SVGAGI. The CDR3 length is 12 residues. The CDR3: CASNGGDDEQYF. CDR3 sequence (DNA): TGTGCCAGCAATGGGGGAGACGACGAGCAGTACTTC.

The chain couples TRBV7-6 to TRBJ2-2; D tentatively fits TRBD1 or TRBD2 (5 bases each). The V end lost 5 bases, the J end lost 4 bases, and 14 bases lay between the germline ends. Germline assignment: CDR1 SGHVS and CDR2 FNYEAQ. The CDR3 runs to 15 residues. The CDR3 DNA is TGTGCCAGCAGCACGTCGGTTGGGGGCACCGGGGAGCTGTTTTTT. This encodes CASSTSVGGTGELFF.

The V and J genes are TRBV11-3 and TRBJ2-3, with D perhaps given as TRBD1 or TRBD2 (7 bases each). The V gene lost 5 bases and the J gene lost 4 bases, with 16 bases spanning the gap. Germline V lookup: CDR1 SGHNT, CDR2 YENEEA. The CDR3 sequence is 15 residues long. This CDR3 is CASSRDREGPDTQYF. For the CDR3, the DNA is TGTGCCAGCAGCCGCGACAGGGAGGGTCCAGATACGCAGTATTTT.

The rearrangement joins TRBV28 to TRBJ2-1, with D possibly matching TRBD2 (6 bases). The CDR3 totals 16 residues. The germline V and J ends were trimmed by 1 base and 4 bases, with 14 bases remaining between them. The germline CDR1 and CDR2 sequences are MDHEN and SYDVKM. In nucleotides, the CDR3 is TGTGCCAGCAGTTTATCGGGGGAAGGGAAGTACAATGAGCAGTTCTTC. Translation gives CASSLSGEGKYNEQFF.

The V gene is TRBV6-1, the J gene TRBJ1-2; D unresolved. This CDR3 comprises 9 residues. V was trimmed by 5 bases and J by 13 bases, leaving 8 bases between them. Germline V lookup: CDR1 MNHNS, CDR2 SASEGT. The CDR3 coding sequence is TGTGCCAGCAGTTCCCCTTTCACCTTC. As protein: CASSSPFTF.

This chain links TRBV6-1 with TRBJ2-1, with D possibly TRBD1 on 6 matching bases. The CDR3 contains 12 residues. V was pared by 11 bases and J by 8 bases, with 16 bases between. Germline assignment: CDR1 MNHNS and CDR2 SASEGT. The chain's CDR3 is CAGGPGQHEQFF. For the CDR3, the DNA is TGTGCCGGGGGCCCCGGGCAGCATGAGCAGTTCTTC.

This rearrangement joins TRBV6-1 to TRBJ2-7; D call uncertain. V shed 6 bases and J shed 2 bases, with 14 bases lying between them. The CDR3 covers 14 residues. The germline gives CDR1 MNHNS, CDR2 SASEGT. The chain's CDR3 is CASRGWARTYEQYF. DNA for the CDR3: TGTGCCAGCAGGGGGTGGGCCCGGACCTACGAGCAGTACTTC.

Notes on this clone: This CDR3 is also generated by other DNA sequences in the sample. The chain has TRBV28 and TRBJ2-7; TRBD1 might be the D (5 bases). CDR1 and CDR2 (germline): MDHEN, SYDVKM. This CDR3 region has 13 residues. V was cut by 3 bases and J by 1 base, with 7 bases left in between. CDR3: CASSFQGSYEQYF. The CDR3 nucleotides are TGTGCCAGCAGTTTCCAGGGTTCCTACGAGCAGTACTTC.

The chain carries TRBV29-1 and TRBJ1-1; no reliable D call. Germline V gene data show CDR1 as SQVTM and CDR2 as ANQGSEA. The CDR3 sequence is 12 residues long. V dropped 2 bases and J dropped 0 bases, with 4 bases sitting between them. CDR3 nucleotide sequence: TGCAGCGTTGAATTCCTGAACACTGAAGCTTTCTTT. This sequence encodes CSVEFLNTEAFF.

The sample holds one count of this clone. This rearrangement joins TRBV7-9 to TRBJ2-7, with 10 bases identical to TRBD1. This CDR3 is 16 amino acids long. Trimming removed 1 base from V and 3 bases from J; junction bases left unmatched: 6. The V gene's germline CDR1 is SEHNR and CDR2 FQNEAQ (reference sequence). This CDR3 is CASSLGLGTGVYEQYF. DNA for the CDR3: TGTGCCAGCAGCTTAGGTTTAGGGACAGGGGTCTACGAGCAGTACTTC.

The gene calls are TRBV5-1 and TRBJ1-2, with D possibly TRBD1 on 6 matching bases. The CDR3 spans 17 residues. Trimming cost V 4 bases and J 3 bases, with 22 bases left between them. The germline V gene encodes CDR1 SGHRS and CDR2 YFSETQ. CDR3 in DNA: TGCGCCAGCAGCCCCGGGACACTCTCCCAGGCGGACTATGGCTACACCTTC. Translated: CASSPGTLSQADYGYTF.

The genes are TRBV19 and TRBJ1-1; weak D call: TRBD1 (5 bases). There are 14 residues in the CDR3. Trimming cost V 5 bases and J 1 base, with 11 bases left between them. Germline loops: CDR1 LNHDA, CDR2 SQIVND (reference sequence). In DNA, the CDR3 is TGTGCCAGTAGTGCCGGGGCTTCGAACACTGAAGCTTTCTTT. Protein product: CASSAGASNTEAFF.

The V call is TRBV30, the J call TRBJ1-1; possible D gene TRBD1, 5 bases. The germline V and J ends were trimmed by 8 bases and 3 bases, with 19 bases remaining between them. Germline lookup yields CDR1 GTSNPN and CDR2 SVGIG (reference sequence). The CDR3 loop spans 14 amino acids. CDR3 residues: CARKDIGGDTEAFF. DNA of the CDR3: TGTGCCCGAAAGGACATCGGGGGAGACACTGAAGCTTTCTTT.

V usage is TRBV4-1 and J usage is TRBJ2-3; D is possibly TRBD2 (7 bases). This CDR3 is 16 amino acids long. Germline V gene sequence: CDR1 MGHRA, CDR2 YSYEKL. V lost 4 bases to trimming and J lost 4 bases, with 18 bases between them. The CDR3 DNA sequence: TGCGCCAGCAGCCTCATAAGGGGGGGTAATGCAGATACGCAGTATTTT. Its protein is CASSLIRGGNADTQYF.

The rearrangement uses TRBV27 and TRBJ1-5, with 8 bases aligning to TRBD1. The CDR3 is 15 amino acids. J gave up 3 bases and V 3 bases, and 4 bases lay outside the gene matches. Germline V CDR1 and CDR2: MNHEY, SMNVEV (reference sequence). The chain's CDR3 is CASSLLTGANQPQHF. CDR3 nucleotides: TGTGCCAGCAGTTTGTTGACAGGGGCCAATCAGCCCCAGCATTTT.

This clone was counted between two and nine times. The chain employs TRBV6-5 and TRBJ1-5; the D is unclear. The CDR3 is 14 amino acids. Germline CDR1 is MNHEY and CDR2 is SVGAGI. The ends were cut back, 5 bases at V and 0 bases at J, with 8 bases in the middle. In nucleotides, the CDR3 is TGTGCCAGCAGTGGTCGGGATAGCAATCAGCCCCAGCATTTT. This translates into CASSGRDSNQPQHF.

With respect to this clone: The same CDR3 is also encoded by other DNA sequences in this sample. The CDR3 region has the DNA TGTGCCAGCAGCTCCCCCCTCCAAGAGACCCAGTACTTC. It codes for CASSSPLQETQYF. The J gene is TRBJ2-5, the V gene TRBV7-9, with D uncertain. Germline CDR1 SEHNR, CDR2 FQNEAQ (reference sequence). The CDR3 has 13 residues. With 4 bases removed from V and 1 base from J, the gap between germline ends came to 7 bases.

CDR3 sequence: CASSLEARGYEQYF. In nucleotides, the CDR3 is TGTGCCAGCAGCCTGGAAGCGCGGGGCTACGAGCAGTACTTC. The J gene is TRBJ2-7, the V gene TRBV7-6, with D perhaps matching TRBD2 (6 bases). The V end lost 5 bases, the J end lost 3 bases, and 14 bases lay between the germline ends. The CDR3 is made up of 14 amino acids. Germline values: CDR1 SGHVS, CDR2 FNYEAQ.

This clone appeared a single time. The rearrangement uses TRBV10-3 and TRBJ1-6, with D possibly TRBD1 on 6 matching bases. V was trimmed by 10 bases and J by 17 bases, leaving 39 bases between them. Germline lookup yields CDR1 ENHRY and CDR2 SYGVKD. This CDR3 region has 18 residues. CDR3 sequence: CATPYPGQVLIEEGGVHF. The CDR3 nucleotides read TGTGCCACTCCGTATCCGGGTCAGGTTTTGATTGAAGAGGGGGGGGTCCACTTT.

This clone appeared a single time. CDR3 DNA sequence: TGTGCCAGCAGCTTAGGCCAAGCTGAAGCTTTCTTT. This gives the protein CASSLGQAEAFF. The chain recombines TRBV7-9 with TRBJ1-1; D gene unclear. CDR3 length equals 12 residues. The V gene's germline CDR1 is SEHNR and CDR2 FQNEAQ (reference sequence). Trimming left V 1 base short and J 6 bases short, with 6 bases between.

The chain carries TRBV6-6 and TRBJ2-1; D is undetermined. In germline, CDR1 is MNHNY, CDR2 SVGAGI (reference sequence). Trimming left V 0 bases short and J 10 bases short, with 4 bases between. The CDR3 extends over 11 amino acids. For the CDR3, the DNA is TGTGCCAGCAGTTACTCAGCAGAGCAGTTCTTC. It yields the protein CASSYSAEQFF.

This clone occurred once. Here the CDR3 reads CASSGAPGGASEAFF. For the CDR3, the DNA is TGTGCCAGCAGCGGCGCTCCGGGGGGCGCATCTGAAGCTTTCTTT. The J gene is TRBJ1-1, the V gene TRBV13, with a tentative D call TRBD1 (6 bases). CDR1 is PRHDT, CDR2 FYEKMQ, per germline (reference sequence). Deletions cut 5 bases from V and 6 bases from J, with 19 bases between. The CDR3 loop spans 15 amino acids. Drawing the rest from reference TRBV13 and TRBJ1-1, the complete variable domain is AAGVIQSPRHLIKEKRETATLKCYPIPRHDTVYWYQQGPGQDPQFLISFYEKMQSDKGSIPDRFSAQQFSDYHSELNMSSLELGDSALYFCASSGAPGGASEAFFGQGTRLTVV.